These 32 T cell receptor beta chains were all obtained from the same sample, sequenced in a study of blood T cell repertoires in COVID-19. The data were produced by immunoSEQ multiplex PCR, yet TCRdb's version contains in-frame clones alone and is incomplete. The sample includes approximately 190,000 clones, about 88% seen only once; the top ten take 5% to 8%. Sequences were obtained from peripheral blood. Receptors originate from a woman aged 40 to 55 who had recovered from COVID-19.

The chain joins TRBV5-5 to TRBJ2-1; possible D gene TRBD1, 6 bases. CDR1 and CDR2 from the germline V gene are SGHKS and YYEKEE (reference sequence). The CDR3 length is 16 residues. Trimming shortened V by 1 base and J by 1 base, and 12 bases separated the two germline ends. The chain's CDR3 is CASSLRAGESYNEQFF. The CDR3 nucleotides read TGTGCCAGCAGCTTGAGAGCAGGGGAGTCCTACAATGAGCAGTTCTTC.

The chain uses TRBV3-1 (or the pseudogene TRBV3-2) and TRBJ2-7, with D possibly matching TRBD2 (5 bases). Looked up from germline, CDR1 is LGHDT and CDR2 is YNNKEL (reference sequence). V lost 5 bases and J 4 bases, leaving 9 bases between the germline ends. This CDR3 contains 12 residues. The CDR3, as DNA: TGTGCCAGCAGCTTAGGCGGGTACGAGCAGTACTTC. Amino acid sequence: CASSLGGYEQYF.

In this sample, this clone turned up once. V usage is TRBV11-2 and J usage is TRBJ2-7; 7 bases match TRBD2. Germline V gene lookup returns CDR1 SGHAT and CDR2 FQNNGV. CDR3 size: 15 residues. The V segment lost 5 bases and the J segment 2 bases; nucleotides outside the gene matches: 9. CDR3 protein: CASSRNSGPTYEQYF. CDR3 nucleotide sequence: TGTGCCAGCAGCCGAAATAGCGGGCCAACCTACGAGCAGTACTTC.

The chain has TRBV12-5 and TRBJ1-3; 8 bases are shared with TRBD1. The CDR3 sequence is 13 residues long. CDR1 is LGHNT, CDR2 FRNRAP, per germline. CDR3 DNA: TGTGGCGCCCAGGGGGCTACAGGAAACACCATATATTTT. Its protein is CGAQGATGNTIYF.

This clone was detected a few times. The rearrangement links TRBV5-3 to TRBJ1-5; 9 bases map to TRBD1. TRBV5-3 is known as an ORF, though its function is uncertain. The CDR3 extends over 18 amino acids. With 4 bases clipped from V and 3 bases from J, the junction kept 14 bases outside the gene matches. The CDR3 bases are TGTGCCAGAAGCATGGACAGGGGAATAGATGTTCCCAATCAGCCCCAGCATTTT. Protein: CARSMDRGIDVPNQPQHF.

This chain joins TRBV7-6 and TRBJ2-2; TRBD2 aligns across 9 bases. With 3 bases clipped from V and 3 bases from J, the junction kept 11 bases outside the gene matches. CDR1 SGHVS and CDR2 FNYEAQ come from the germline V gene. This CDR3 is built from 18 residues. CDR3 DNA sequence: TGTGCCAGCAGCTTGTATGCGGGAGGGCCTACAGACACCGGGGAGCTGTTTTTT. Its translation is CASSLYAGGPTDTGELFF.

The chain is built from TRBV5-1 and TRBJ2-2; 7 bases map to TRBD2. Germline V gene data show CDR1 as SGHRS and CDR2 as YFSETQ. CDR3 size: 18 residues. The ends lost 2 bases at V and 0 bases at J; junction bases unmatched: 10. This CDR3 reads CASSFRSGPNSNTGELFF. In DNA, the CDR3 is TGCGCCAGCAGCTTCCGTAGCGGGCCGAACTCGAACACCGGGGAGCTGTTTTTT.

This chain joins TRBV24-1 and TRBJ2-1; 16 bases match TRBD2. J lost 6 bases, V lost 4 bases, and 8 bases had no gene match. Germline lookup yields CDR1 KGHDR and CDR2 SFDVKD. The CDR3 spans 18 residues. The chain's CDR3 is CATSDPTGTSGRANEQFF. CDR3 coding DNA: TGTGCCACCAGTGACCCAACCGGGACTAGCGGGAGGGCCAATGAGCAGTTCTTC.

The V gene is TRBV7-9, the J gene TRBJ1-3, with 9 nucleotides matching TRBD1. This CDR3 is 17 amino acids long. The germline CDR1 and CDR2 sequences are SEHNR and FQNEAQ (reference sequence). With V trimmed by 5 bases and J by 3 bases, 11 bases remained unmatched. The CDR3 is CASSQGQGISGGNTIYF. The CDR3 coding sequence is TGTGCCAGCAGCCAGGGACAGGGAATATCGGGTGGAAACACCATATATTTT.

This clone occurred once. V gene TRBV19 combines with J gene TRBJ1-3; 7 nucleotides line up with TRBD1. This CDR3 comprises 15 residues. In germline, CDR1 is LNHDA, CDR2 SQIVND (reference sequence). The trim removed 2 bases at V and 0 bases at J, leaving 1 base unmatched. CDR3 region: CASSIRTGSGNTIYF. CDR3 nucleotide sequence: TGTGCCAGTAGTATACGGACAGGCTCTGGAAACACCATATATTTT.

This chain connects TRBV10-3 to TRBJ1-1, with 7 nucleotides matching TRBD1. After removal of 6 bases from V and 1 base from J, the junction contained 8 bases not matched to a gene. The CDR3 has 15 amino acids. From germline, CDR1 is ENHRY and CDR2 SYGVKD. The CDR3 DNA reads as TGTGCCATCAGAGCGACCGGGACAGCGAACACTGAAGCTTTCTTT. Its protein is CAIRATGTANTEAFF.

V gene TRBV2 combines with J gene TRBJ2-1, with 12 bases aligning to TRBD2. Germline V gives CDR1 SNHLY, CDR2 FYNNEI. V lost 2 bases to trimming and J lost 8 bases; unmatched junction nucleotides: 1. This CDR3 contains 14 residues. The CDR3 sequence: CASSETSGRYEQFF. Written as DNA, the CDR3 is TGTGCCAGCAGTGAAACTAGCGGGAGGTATGAGCAGTTCTTC.

A remark on this clone: Additional DNA sequences in this sample encode the identical CDR3. The rearrangement uses TRBV18 and TRBJ2-3; weak D call: TRBD2 (5 bases). The V gene lost 3 bases and the J gene lost 0 bases, with 10 bases spanning the gap. The CDR3 length is 15 residues. CDR1 is KGHSH, CDR2 LQKENI, per germline. The CDR3 loop is CASSPATTSTDTQYF. CDR3 sequence (DNA): TGTGCCAGCTCACCTGCGACTACTAGCACAGATACGCAGTATTTT.

The chain recombines TRBV5-1 with TRBJ2-1; 9 bases map to TRBD2. Germline CDR1 reads SGHRS; CDR2 reads YFSETQ. The junction had 9 bases not matched to a gene; V was cut back by 3 bases and J by 8 bases. This CDR3 is built from 15 residues. CDR3 DNA: TGCGCCAGCAGCTATGCGGGAGGGCCGAGGGATGAGCAGTTCTTC. It specifies CASSYAGGPRDEQFF. Drawing the rest from reference TRBV5-1 and TRBJ2-1, the complete variable domain is KAGVTQTPRYLIKTRGQQVTLSCSPISGHRSVSWYQQTPGQGLQFLFEYFSETQRNKGNFPGRFSGRQFSNSRSEMNVSTLELGDSALYLCASSYAGGPRDEQFFGPGTRLTVL.

This clone was counted a single time. CDR3 sequence reads: CASSLLTGTNTEAFF. CDR3 in DNA: TGTGCCAGCAGCTTATTGACAGGGACGAACACTGAAGCTTTCTTT. The rearrangement links TRBV7-9 to TRBJ1-1; 7 nucleotides line up with TRBD1. The CDR3 totals 15 residues. V dropped 2 bases and J dropped 1; count of bases not matched to a gene: 4. Germline V lookup: CDR1 SEHNR, CDR2 FQNEAQ (reference sequence).

J is TRBJ1-5 and V is TRBV19, with D unresolved. V lost 3 bases and J lost 5, with 14 bases in between. This CDR3 comprises 15 residues. The V gene's germline CDR1 is LNHDA and CDR2 SQIVND (reference sequence). This CDR3 reads CASSMRENSYQPQHF. In nucleotides, the CDR3 is TGTGCCAGTAGTATGCGGGAGAACTCTTATCAGCCCCAGCATTTT.

The CDR3 loop is CASSLVGYTF. Here the CDR3 DNA reads TGTGCCAGCAGCTTGGTAGGCTACACCTTC. The rearrangement links TRBV5-8 to TRBJ1-2; D unclear. CDR3 length equals 10 residues. Germline CDR1 is SGHTS and CDR2 is YDEGEE. V was clipped by 0 bases and J by 8 bases, with 2 bases between them.

The chain employs TRBV6-5 and TRBJ2-5; 10 bases are a match to TRBD2. This CDR3 is built from 15 residues. J gave up 5 bases and V 4 bases, and 7 bases lay outside the gene matches. Germline V gene sequence: CDR1 MNHEY, CDR2 SVGAGI. DNA of the CDR3: TGTGCCAGCAGTTTGTTAGCGGGAGGTCAGGAGACCCAGTACTTC. As protein: CASSLLAGGQETQYF.

The chain carries TRBV7-9 and TRBJ2-7; 12 bases fit TRBD2. The CDR3 spans 17 residues. Looked up from germline, CDR1 is SEHNR and CDR2 is FQNEAQ (reference sequence). V dropped 2 bases and J dropped 3; count of bases not matched to a gene: 8. The CDR3 loop reads CASSLLSSGRGVYEQYF. CDR3 nucleotide sequence: TGTGCCAGCAGCTTACTTTCTAGCGGGAGGGGGGTCTACGAGCAGTACTTC.

The V and J genes are TRBV19 and TRBJ2-1; the D gene is possibly TRBD2 (6 bases). V was clipped by 4 bases and J by 8 bases, with 12 bases between them. The V gene's germline CDR1 is LNHDA and CDR2 SQIVND (reference sequence). CDR3 length equals 13 residues. CDR3 sequence reads: CASSTTREYEQFF. The CDR3 DNA is TGTGCCAGTAGTACAACCCGGGAGTATGAGCAGTTCTTC.

The chain links TRBV6-5 to TRBJ2-7; TRBD1 matches 7 bases. The length of the CDR3 is 13 residues. Looked up from germline, CDR1 is MNHEY and CDR2 is SVGAGI. V was clipped by 7 bases and J by 3 bases; unmatched bases: 6. CDR3 bases: TGTGCCAGCAACAAACAGGGGATCTACGAGCAGTACTTC. Translated, it gives CASNKQGIYEQYF.

The chain carries TRBV6-6 and TRBJ2-3; 7 positions agree with TRBD2. The V and J ends lost 8 bases and 8 bases, in that order; junction bases with no gene match: 13. The germline gives CDR1 MNHNY, CDR2 SVGAGI (reference sequence). The length of the CDR3 is 14 residues. CDR3 loop: CASGGGLGTGTQYF. CDR3 sequence (DNA): TGTGCCAGCGGGGGGGGACTCGGCACCGGTACGCAGTATTTT.

This chain connects TRBV9 to TRBJ1-4; D is uncertain. The CDR3 totals 14 residues. Looked up from germline, CDR1 is SGDLS and CDR2 is YYNGEE. V gave up 7 bases and J gave up 2 bases, with 12 bases separating them. The CDR3 DNA is TGTGCCAGCTCCATCGGGGTTACTAATGAAAAACTGTTTTTT. As protein: CASSIGVTNEKLFF.

The chain couples TRBV3-1 (or the pseudogene TRBV3-2) to TRBJ1-5, with 7 positions matching TRBD1. The CDR3 length is 14 residues. With 2 bases clipped from V and 4 bases from J, the junction kept 2 bases outside the gene matches. Germline lookup yields CDR1 LGHDT and CDR2 YNNKEL (reference sequence). This CDR3 is CASSQQTGNQPQHF. In DNA form, the CDR3 reads TGTGCCAGCAGCCAACAGACAGGGAATCAGCCCCAGCATTTT.

V gene TRBV28 combines with J gene TRBJ2-7; D gene unclear. CDR1 and CDR2 (germline): MDHEN, SYDVKM. V lost 6 bases and J lost 2, with 20 bases in between. The CDR3 spans 16 residues. DNA for the CDR3: TGTGCCAGCAGCCTCGGCGGCGAAACACCTCCCTACGAGCAGTACTTC. As protein: CASSLGGETPPYEQYF.

This clone was observed a handful of times. The gene calls are TRBV6-1 and TRBJ1-2, with D tentatively TRBD1 (6 bases). The V end lost 2 bases, the J end lost 2 bases, and 15 bases lay between the germline ends. This CDR3 is 16 amino acids long. Germline CDR1 is MNHNS and CDR2 is SASEGT. CDR3: CASSERGGTLNYGYTF. The CDR3 DNA sequence: TGTGCCAGCAGTGAAAGGGGGGGCACTCTGAACTATGGCTACACCTTC.

The J gene is TRBJ1-2, the V gene TRBV28; a possible D gene is TRBD1 (6 bases). Looked up from germline, CDR1 is MDHEN and CDR2 is SYDVKM. The CDR3 extends over 14 amino acids. The V gene lost 6 bases and the J gene lost 4 bases, with 15 bases spanning the gap. CDR3 coding DNA: TGTGCCAGCAGCGAAACCGGACAGACCTATGGCTACACCTTC. It specifies CASSETGQTYGYTF.

This clone came up a few times. V usage is TRBV7-9 and J usage is TRBJ1-5; 10 positions agree with TRBD1. Germline trimming cut 5 bases from V and 3 bases from J; bases unmatched to any gene: 4. Germline loops: CDR1 SEHNR, CDR2 FQNEAQ (reference sequence). The CDR3 runs 15 residues. The CDR3 nucleotides read TGTGCCAGCAGCCTGGACAGGGGGGACAATCAGCCCCAGCATTTT. Amino acid sequence: CASSLDRGDNQPQHF.

The rearrangement uses TRBV5-1 and TRBJ2-3, with TRBD2 matching over 11 bases. The CDR3 runs 16 residues. Germline V CDR1 and CDR2: SGHRS, YFSETQ. The junction had 4 bases not matched to a gene; V was cut back by 1 base and J by 3 bases. CDR3 nucleotides: TGCGCCAGCAGCTTGCCGGGACTAGCGGCGACAGATACGCAGTATTTT. This encodes CASSLPGLAATDTQYF.

The V gene is TRBV29-1, the J gene TRBJ2-1; a possible D gene is TRBD1 (7 bases). This CDR3 spans 15 amino acids. In germline, CDR1 is SQVTM, CDR2 ANQGSEA. Trimming pared 5 bases from V and 3 bases from J, leaving 17 bases between. CDR3 sequence: CSVHRQGGFYNEQFF. DNA for the CDR3: TGCAGCGTTCACCGTCAGGGGGGATTCTACAATGAGCAGTTCTTC.

This rearrangement joins TRBV21-1 to TRBJ1-3; the table's D gene call, TRBD1, was not cross checked with the DNA. TRBV21-1 is deemed a pseudogene. This CDR3 comprises 16 residues. CDR3 amino acids: CASSAHQGAVGNTIYF. The CDR3, as DNA: TGTGCCAGCAGCGCCCATCAGGGGGCAGTTGGAAACACCATATATTTT.

The rearrangement joins TRBV9 to TRBJ2-7; the D is unclear. Deletions cut 0 bases from V and 2 bases from J, with 12 bases between. CDR3 length: 15 amino acids. Germline CDR1 is SGDLS and CDR2 is YYNGEE. CDR3 residues: CASSVGSTAAYEQYF. CDR3 in DNA: TGTGCCAGCAGCGTAGGTTCGACTGCCGCCTACGAGCAGTACTTC.